The 28 T cell receptor beta chains below were found in one sample sequenced in a study of blood T cell repertoires in COVID-19. Libraries were prepared by immunoSEQ multiplex PCR; TCRdb keeps only in-frame clonotypes and omits some of them. This repertoire shows 250,000 or so clones, under 90% found once; its top ten account for 0.94%. Sequencing was performed on peripheral blood. The receptors shown here come from a woman aged 35 to 49 who had recovered from COVID-19.

The V and J genes are TRBV6-5 and TRBJ2-7; 7 bases agree with TRBD1. J lost 0 bases, V lost 6 bases, and 2 bases had no gene match. The germline CDR1 and CDR2 sequences are MNHEY and SVGAGI. There are 13 residues in the CDR3. The CDR3 nucleotides read TGTGCCAGCAGGCGACAGGGCTCCTACGAGCAGTACTTC. Protein product: CASRRQGSYEQYF.

Written as DNA, the CDR3 is TGTGCCAGCAGTGAATGGACAAACTATGGCTACACCTTC. It yields the protein CASSEWTNYGYTF. V usage is TRBV2 and J usage is TRBJ1-2; a possible D gene is TRBD1 (5 bases). Trimming removed 2 bases from V and 2 bases from J, with 6 bases in between. Germline assignment: CDR1 SNHLY and CDR2 FYNNEI. CDR3 size: 13 residues.

The chain employs TRBV28 and TRBJ2-7, with 8 bases lining up with TRBD2. The CDR3 runs 14 residues. Looked up from germline, CDR1 is MDHEN and CDR2 is SYDVKM. V lost 6 bases and J lost 3; bases outside the gene matches: 7. The CDR3 coding sequence is TGTGCCAGCAGCTCTCCGGGACTAGGCTACGAGCAGTACTTC. It codes for CASSSPGLGYEQYF.

The CDR3 protein is CASSPSSSSYEQYF. In DNA, the CDR3 is TGTGCCAGCTCACCTAGCTCTAGCTCCTACGAGCAGTACTTC. The rearrangement joins TRBV18 to TRBJ2-7; D gene uncertain. The CDR3 loop spans 14 amino acids. The V gene's germline CDR1 is KGHSH and CDR2 LQKENI. Trimming cost V 3 bases and J 0 bases, with 9 bases left between them. Variable domain in full (rest from reference TRBV18 and TRBJ2-7): NAGVMQNPRHLVRRRGQEARLRCSPMKGHSHVYWYRQLPEEGLKFMVYLQKENIIDESGMPKERFSAEFPKEGPSILRIQQVVRGDSAAYFCASSPSSSSYEQYFGPGTRLTVT.

This clone was seen only a few times. V gene TRBV15 combines with J gene TRBJ2-3; 10 bases are shared with TRBD2. With V trimmed by 2 bases and J by 6 bases, 8 bases remained unmatched. The CDR3 contains 16 residues. Germline V gene data show CDR1 as LNHNV and CDR2 as YYDKDF (reference sequence). The CDR3 region is CATSRQAGGKGDTQYF. The CDR3 DNA is TGTGCCACCAGCAGACAAGCGGGAGGGAAGGGGGATACGCAGTATTTT.

The DNA for the CDR3 is TGTGCCAGCAGCTGGGGACAGGACTACGAGCAGTACTTC. It yields the protein CASSWGQDYEQYF. The chain combines TRBV6-5 with TRBJ2-7; 8 bases match TRBD1. Per germline, CDR1 MNHEY and CDR2 SVGAGI. V was pared by 6 bases and J by 3 bases, with 4 bases of the junction left unmatched. This CDR3 has 13 amino acids.

V gene TRBV30 combines with J gene TRBJ1-4; 7 bases fit TRBD1. After removal of 4 bases from V and 5 bases from J, the junction contained 7 bases not matched to a gene. In germline, CDR1 is GTSNPN, CDR2 SVGIG (reference sequence). The CDR3 extends over 14 amino acids. Here the CDR3 DNA reads TGTGCCTGGACCGTGACAGGGCCGAATGAAAAACTGTTTTTT. Its protein product is CAWTVTGPNEKLFF.

J is TRBJ2-1 and V is TRBV6-5; TRBD2 agrees at 9 bases. This CDR3 has 14 amino acids. Trimming cost V 11 bases and J 8 bases; bases outside gene matches: 13. CDR1 and CDR2 from the germline V gene are MNHEY and SVGAGI. CDR3 sequence (DNA): TGTGCCGGGGGTTTTGCGGGAGGGCCGTATGAGCAGTTCTTC. Its translation: CAGGFAGGPYEQFF.

This sequence joins TRBV6-5 and TRBJ1-5, with D unresolved. Germline lookup yields CDR1 MNHEY and CDR2 SVGAGI. This CDR3 spans 13 amino acids. V dropped 8 bases and J dropped 0 bases, with 8 bases sitting between them. The CDR3 coding sequence is TGTGCCAGCGGAAGACATAGCAATCAGCCCCAGCATTTT. This encodes CASGRHSNQPQHF.

This rearrangement joins TRBV6-6 to TRBJ2-7; 9 bases align to TRBD2. After removal of 6 bases from V and 4 bases from J, the junction contained 1 base not matched to a gene. The V gene's germline CDR1 is MNHNY and CDR2 SVGAGI (reference sequence). This CDR3 has 12 residues. The CDR3: CASRTSGYEQYF. The CDR3 bases are TGTGCCAGCAGGACTAGCGGTTACGAGCAGTACTTC.

The V and J genes are TRBV6-5 and TRBJ2-2; no firm D call. The CDR3 is 15 residues long. The germline gives CDR1 MNHEY, CDR2 SVGAGI. V lost 0 bases and J lost 6, with 11 bases in between. As DNA, the CDR3 is TGTGCCAGCAGTTACTCGGTGGGTGGAGCCGGGGAGCTGTTTTTT. Encoded protein: CASSYSVGGAGELFF.

This chain connects TRBV18 to TRBJ1-2; D perhaps matches TRBD1 (5 bases). This CDR3 is 18 amino acids long. Trimming stripped 2 bases from V and 5 bases from J, with 24 bases between. From germline, CDR1 is KGHSH and CDR2 LQKENI. The DNA of the CDR3 is TGTGCCAGCTCACCAGGGTCCGGCTCAGGGCGATACCTATATGGCTACACCTTC. Translating it yields CASSPGSGSGRYLYGYTF.

This clone was seen once. V usage is TRBV19 and J usage is TRBJ2-3, with 10 bases aligning to TRBD1. Germline V CDR1 and CDR2: LNHDA, SQIVND (reference sequence). The CDR3 is 16 residues long. Trimming cost V 5 bases and J 4 bases; bases outside gene matches: 9. In DNA form, the CDR3 reads TGTGCCAGTAGTTTGGGACAGGGGATGGGGCCAGATACGCAGTATTTT. Protein product: CASSLGQGMGPDTQYF.

A note on this clone: The sample holds other DNA sequences that translate to the same CDR3. The rearrangement joins TRBV5-1 to TRBJ2-5; unclear D gene. The V end lost 0 bases, the J end lost 4 bases, and 4 bases lay between the germline ends. In germline, CDR1 is SGHRS, CDR2 YFSETQ. The CDR3 is 12 amino acids. CDR3 DNA sequence: TGCGCCAGCAGCTTGGTTCGAGAGACCCAGTACTTC. It translates to CASSLVRETQYF.

The genes are TRBV18 and TRBJ2-5; TRBD1 aligns across 8 bases. The CDR3 is made up of 14 amino acids. V lost 3 bases, J lost 4 bases, and 4 bases stayed unmatched. Germline lookup yields CDR1 KGHSH and CDR2 LQKENI. Written as DNA, the CDR3 is TGTGCCAGCTCACCCAAGGACAGGGTAGAGACCCAGTACTTC. Encoded protein: CASSPKDRVETQYF.

This rearrangement joins TRBV7-9 to TRBJ2-1; 9 nucleotides line up with TRBD2. V lost 6 bases, J lost 8 bases, and 8 bases stayed unmatched. Germline V gives CDR1 SEHNR, CDR2 FQNEAQ (reference sequence). This CDR3 is 14 amino acids long. Written as DNA, the CDR3 is TGTGCCAGCAGGGTGTGGCGGGAGGGCTATGAGCAGTTCTTC. It is translated as CASRVWREGYEQFF.

The V and J genes are TRBV10-3 and TRBJ2-7, with 10 bases that match TRBD1. V was pared by 3 bases and J by 5 bases, with 10 bases of the junction left unmatched. Germline CDR1 reads ENHRY; CDR2 reads SYGVKD. This CDR3 comprises 16 residues. The CDR3 DNA sequence: TGTGCCATCAGTGAAGTTCTGGGGACAGGGGACCACGAGCAGTACTTC. Amino acids: CAISEVLGTGDHEQYF.

J is TRBJ1-3 and V is TRBV7-2, with D maybe TRBD1 (5 bases). The V gene's germline CDR1 is SGHTA and CDR2 FQGNSA. Trimming took 3 bases from V and 5 from J, leaving 11 bases between them. This CDR3 is 14 amino acids long. The CDR3 DNA reads as TGTGCCAGCAGCTTGTCACAGGCACGAAACACCATATATTTT. Its translation is CASSLSQARNTIYF.

This clone was seen a few times. V and J are TRBV30 and TRBJ2-3; 8 nucleotides line up with TRBD2. With 1 base clipped from V and 2 bases from J, the junction kept 5 bases outside the gene matches. There are 15 residues in the CDR3. The germline V gene has CDR1 GTSNPN and CDR2 SVGIG (reference sequence). The CDR3 region has the DNA TGTGCCTGGAGTGCGATAGCGGGGAACACAGATACGCAGTATTTT. Translated, it gives CAWSAIAGNTDTQYF.

This clone appeared a single time. The genes are TRBV7-3 and TRBJ2-1; D remains unclear. Trimming shortened V by 2 bases and J by 12 bases, and 14 bases separated the two germline ends. This CDR3 has 13 amino acids. CDR1 and CDR2 from the germline V gene are SGHTA and FQGTGA. The CDR3 bases are TGTGCCAGCAGCTTAGAGGATACGGGTCCGCAGTTCTTC. This codes for CASSLEDTGPQFF.

CDR3 in DNA: TGTGCCAGTAGTAAATCCGGGACAGGGGCCCACTATGGCTACACCTTC. Encoded protein: CASSKSGTGAHYGYTF. V usage is TRBV19 and J usage is TRBJ1-2; TRBD1 aligns across 10 bases. This CDR3 has 16 residues. V trimming: 4 bases; J trimming: 3 bases; junction bases outside the gene matches: 8. Germline V gene sequence: CDR1 LNHDA, CDR2 SQIVND (reference sequence).

This chain connects TRBV29-1 to TRBJ2-3; 12 bases agree with TRBD2. V was clipped by 0 bases and J by 4 bases; unmatched bases: 5. Germline values: CDR1 SQVTM, CDR2 ANQGSEA. The CDR3 has 16 residues. CDR3 sequence: CSVEDSRLAGADTQYF. The CDR3 nucleotides are TGCAGCGTTGAAGACTCTCGACTAGCGGGAGCAGATACGCAGTATTTT.

Concerning this clone itself: One junction end does not reproduce the germline sequence, and a read error may be involved. The V call is TRBV6-4, the J call TRBJ1-1, with 8 positions matching TRBD1. Germline V gene lookup returns CDR1 MRHNA and CDR2 SNTAGT. The CDR3 is made up of 14 amino acids. Here the CDR3 DNA reads TGTGCCAGCAGGGACTCGGACAGGGACACTGAAGCTTTCTTT. Protein product: CASRDSDRDTEAFF.

This sequence joins TRBV29-1 and TRBJ2-1; 10 bases are a match to TRBD2. V lost 7 bases and J lost 10; bases outside the gene matches: 13. CDR1 and CDR2 from the germline V gene are SQVTM and ANQGSEA. CDR3 length: 14 residues. CDR3 sequence: CSASLTSGIWEQFF. The CDR3 DNA reads TGCAGCGCCTCCCTCACTAGCGGGATCTGGGAGCAGTTCTTC.

This clone was detected only once. The J gene is TRBJ1-4, the V gene TRBV2; possibly TRBD1 for D (6 bases). Germline CDR1 and CDR2: SNHLY and FYNNEI. The CDR3 has 13 amino acids. V lost 8 bases to trimming and J lost 7 bases, with 14 bases between them. Here the CDR3 reads CASGTLQGEKLFF. CDR3 sequence (DNA): TGTGCCAGCGGGACATTACAGGGTGAAAAACTGTTTTTT.

This chain links TRBV27 with TRBJ2-5, with 7 positions matching TRBD1. This CDR3 is 14 amino acids long. The V gene's germline CDR1 is MNHEY and CDR2 SMNVEV (reference sequence). The J segment lost 4 bases and the V segment lost 5 bases, leaving 7 bases of the junction unmatched. The DNA of the CDR3 is TGTGCCAGCAGTCCCTTGACAGGGTTAGAGACCCAGTACTTC. Translating it yields CASSPLTGLETQYF.

The chain joins TRBV5-4 to TRBJ2-7; TRBD2 agrees at 10 bases. The CDR3 is 17 residues long. Germline CDR1 SGHNT, CDR2 YYREEE (reference sequence). The V segment lost 3 bases and the J segment 3 bases; nucleotides outside the gene matches: 12. The CDR3 DNA is TGTGCCAGCAGCTCTGGGGGGGCTAGCGGGAGTTACTACGAGCAGTACTTC. It specifies CASSSGGASGSYYEQYF.

This chain uses TRBV3-1 (or the pseudogene TRBV3-2) with TRBJ2-5; 10 bases fit TRBD1. Germline V CDR1 and CDR2: LGHDT, YNNKEL (reference sequence). The CDR3 is 16 amino acids. J gave up 2 bases and V 3 bases, and 6 bases lay outside the gene matches. CDR3 bases: TGTGCCAGCAGCCAGCCACCGGGACAGGGGCAAGAGACCCAGTACTTC. It specifies CASSQPPGQGQETQYF.